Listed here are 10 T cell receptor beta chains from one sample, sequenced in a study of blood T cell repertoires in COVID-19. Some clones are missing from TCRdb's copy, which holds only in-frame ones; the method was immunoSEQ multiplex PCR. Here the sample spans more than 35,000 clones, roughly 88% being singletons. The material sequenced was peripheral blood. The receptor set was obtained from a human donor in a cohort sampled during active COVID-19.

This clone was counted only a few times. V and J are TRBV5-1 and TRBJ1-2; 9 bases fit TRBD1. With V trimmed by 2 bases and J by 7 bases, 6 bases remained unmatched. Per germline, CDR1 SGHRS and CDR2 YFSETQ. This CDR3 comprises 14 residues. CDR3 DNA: TGCGCCAGCAGCTTAGAACAGGGGGCCGGTGGCTACACCTTC. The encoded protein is CASSLEQGAGGYTF.

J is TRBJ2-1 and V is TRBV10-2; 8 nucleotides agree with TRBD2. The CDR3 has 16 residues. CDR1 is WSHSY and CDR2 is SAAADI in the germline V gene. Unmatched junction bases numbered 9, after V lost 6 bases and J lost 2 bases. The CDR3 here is CASRSFGGVAYNEQFF. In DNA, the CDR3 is TGCGCCAGCAGGAGCTTCGGGGGGGTGGCCTACAATGAGCAGTTCTTC.

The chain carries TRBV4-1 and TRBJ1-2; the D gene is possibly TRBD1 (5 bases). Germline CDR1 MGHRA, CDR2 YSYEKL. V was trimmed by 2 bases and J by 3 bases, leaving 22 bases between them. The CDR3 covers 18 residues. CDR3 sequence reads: CASSQNGGFLGADYGYTF. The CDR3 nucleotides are TGCGCCAGCAGCCAAAATGGTGGCTTCCTTGGGGCTGACTATGGCTACACCTTC.

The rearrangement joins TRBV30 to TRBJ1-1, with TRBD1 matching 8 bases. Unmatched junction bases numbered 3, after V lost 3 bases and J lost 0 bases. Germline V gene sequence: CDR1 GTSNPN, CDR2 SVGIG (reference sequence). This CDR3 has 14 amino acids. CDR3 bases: TGTGCCTGGAGGCCGGGACAGGTGAACACTGAAGCTTTCTTT. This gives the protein CAWRPGQVNTEAFF.

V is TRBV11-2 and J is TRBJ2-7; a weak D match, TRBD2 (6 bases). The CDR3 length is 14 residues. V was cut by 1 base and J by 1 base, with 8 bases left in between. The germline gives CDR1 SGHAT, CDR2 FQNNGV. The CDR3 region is CASSLAGGSYEQYF. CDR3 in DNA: TGTGCCAGCAGCTTAGCTGGGGGGTCCTACGAGCAGTACTTC.

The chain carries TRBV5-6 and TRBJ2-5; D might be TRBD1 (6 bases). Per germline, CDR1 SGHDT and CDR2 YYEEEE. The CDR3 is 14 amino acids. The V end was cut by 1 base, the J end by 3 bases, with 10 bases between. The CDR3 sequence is CASSLSSGEETQYF. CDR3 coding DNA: TGTGCCAGCAGCTTGTCGTCAGGGGAAGAGACCCAGTACTTC.

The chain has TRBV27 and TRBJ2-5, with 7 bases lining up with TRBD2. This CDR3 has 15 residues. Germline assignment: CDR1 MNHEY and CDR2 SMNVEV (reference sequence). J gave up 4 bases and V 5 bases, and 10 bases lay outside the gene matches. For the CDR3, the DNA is TGTGCCAGCAGTGGGTGGGGGGGTGCGCCAGAGACCCAGTACTTC. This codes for CASSGWGGAPETQYF.

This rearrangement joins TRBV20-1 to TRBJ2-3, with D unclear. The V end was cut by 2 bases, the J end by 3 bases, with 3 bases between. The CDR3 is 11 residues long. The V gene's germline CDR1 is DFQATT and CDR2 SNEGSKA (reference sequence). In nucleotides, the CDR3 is TGCAGTGCTAGACTTACAGATACGCAGTATTTT. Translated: CSARLTDTQYF.

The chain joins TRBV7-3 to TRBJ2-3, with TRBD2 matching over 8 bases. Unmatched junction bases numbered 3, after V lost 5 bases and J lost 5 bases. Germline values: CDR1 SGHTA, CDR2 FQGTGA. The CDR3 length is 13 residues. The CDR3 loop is CASSASGGDTQYF. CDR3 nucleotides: TGTGCCAGCAGCGCCAGCGGGGGAGATACGCAGTATTTT.

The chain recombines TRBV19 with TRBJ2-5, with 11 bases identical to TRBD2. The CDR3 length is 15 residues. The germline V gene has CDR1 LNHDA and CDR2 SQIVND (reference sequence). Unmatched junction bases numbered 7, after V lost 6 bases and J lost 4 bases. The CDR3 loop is CASRPTSGGSETQYF. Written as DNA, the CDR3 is TGTGCCAGTAGACCCACTAGCGGGGGTTCAGAGACCCAGTACTTC. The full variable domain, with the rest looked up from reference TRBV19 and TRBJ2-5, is DGGITQSPKYLFRKEGQNVTLSCEQNLNHDAMYWYRQDPGQGLRLIYYSQIVNDFQKGDIAEGYSVSREKKESFPLTVTSAQKNPTAFYLCASRPTSGGSETQYFGPGTRLLVL.